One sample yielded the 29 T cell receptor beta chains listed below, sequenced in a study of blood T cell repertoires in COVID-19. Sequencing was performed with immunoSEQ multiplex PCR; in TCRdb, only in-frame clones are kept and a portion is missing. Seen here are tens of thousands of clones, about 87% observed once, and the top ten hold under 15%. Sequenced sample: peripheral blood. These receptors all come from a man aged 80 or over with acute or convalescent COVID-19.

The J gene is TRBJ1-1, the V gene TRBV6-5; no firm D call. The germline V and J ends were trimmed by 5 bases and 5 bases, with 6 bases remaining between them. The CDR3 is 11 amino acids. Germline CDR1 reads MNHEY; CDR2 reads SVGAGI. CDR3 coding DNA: TGTGCCAGCAGTAGGGAGACTGAAGCTTTCTTT. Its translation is CASSRETEAFF.

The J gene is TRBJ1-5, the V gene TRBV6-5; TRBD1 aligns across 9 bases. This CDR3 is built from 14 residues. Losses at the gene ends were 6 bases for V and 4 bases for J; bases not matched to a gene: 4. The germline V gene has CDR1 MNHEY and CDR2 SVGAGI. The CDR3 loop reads CASSPDRGNQPQHF. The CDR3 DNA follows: TGTGCCAGCAGCCCCGACAGGGGGAATCAGCCCCAGCATTTT.

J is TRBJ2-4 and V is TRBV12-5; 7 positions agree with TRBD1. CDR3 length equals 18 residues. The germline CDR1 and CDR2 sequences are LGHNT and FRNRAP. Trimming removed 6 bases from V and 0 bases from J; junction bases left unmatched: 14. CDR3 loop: CASGTRGINLLAKNIQYF. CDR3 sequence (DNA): TGTGCTAGTGGAACCAGGGGGATAAACTTACTAGCCAAAAACATTCAGTACTTC.

CDR3 nucleotides: TGCGCCAGCAGCTTGGGCCCCACTGGGTCCGGGGAAAAACTGTTTTTT. This translates into CASSLGPTGSGEKLFF. V and J are TRBV5-1 and TRBJ1-4; D is uncertain. The CDR3 consists of 16 residues. Trimming took 0 bases from V and 8 from J, leaving 17 bases between them. Germline loops: CDR1 SGHRS, CDR2 YFSETQ.

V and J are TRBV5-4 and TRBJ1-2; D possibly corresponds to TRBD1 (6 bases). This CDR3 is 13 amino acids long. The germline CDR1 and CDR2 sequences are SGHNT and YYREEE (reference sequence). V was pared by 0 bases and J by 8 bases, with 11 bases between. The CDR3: CASSLDTGKGYTF. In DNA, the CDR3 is TGTGCCAGCAGCTTGGACACAGGGAAAGGCTACACCTTC.

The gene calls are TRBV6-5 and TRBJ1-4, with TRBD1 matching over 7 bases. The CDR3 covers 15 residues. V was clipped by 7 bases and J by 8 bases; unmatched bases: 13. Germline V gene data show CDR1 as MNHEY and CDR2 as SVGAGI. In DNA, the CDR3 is TGTGCCAGCACCGAGCGAGGGGGCGATAGGGAAAAACTGTTTTTT. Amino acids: CASTERGGDREKLFF.

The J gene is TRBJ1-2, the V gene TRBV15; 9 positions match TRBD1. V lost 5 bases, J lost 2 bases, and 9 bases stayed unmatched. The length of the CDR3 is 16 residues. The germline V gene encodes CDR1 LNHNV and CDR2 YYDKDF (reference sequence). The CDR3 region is CATSGGYGTGNYGYTF. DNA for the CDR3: TGTGCCACCAGCGGAGGATACGGGACAGGGAACTATGGCTACACCTTC.

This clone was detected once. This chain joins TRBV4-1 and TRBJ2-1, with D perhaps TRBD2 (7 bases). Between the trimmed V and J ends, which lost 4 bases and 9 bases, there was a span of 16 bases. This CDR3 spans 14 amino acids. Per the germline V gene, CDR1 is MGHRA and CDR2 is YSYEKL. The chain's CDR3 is CASSRGGTSPEQFF. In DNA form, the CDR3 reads TGCGCCAGCAGCCGGGGGGGCACTAGCCCTGAGCAGTTCTTC.

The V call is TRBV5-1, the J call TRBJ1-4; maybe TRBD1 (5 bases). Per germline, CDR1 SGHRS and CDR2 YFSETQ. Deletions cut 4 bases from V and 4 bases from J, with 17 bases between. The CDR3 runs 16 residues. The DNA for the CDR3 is TGCGCCAGCAGCCTCATCCCGGGGGGAGGTAATGAAAAACTGTTTTTT. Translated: CASSLIPGGGNEKLFF.

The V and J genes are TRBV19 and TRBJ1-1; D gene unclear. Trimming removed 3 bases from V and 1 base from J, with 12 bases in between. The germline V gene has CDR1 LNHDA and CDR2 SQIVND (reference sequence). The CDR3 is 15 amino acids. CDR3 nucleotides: TGTGCCAGTAGTATCCAGGCCATGACGAACACTGAAGCTTTCTTT. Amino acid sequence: CASSIQAMTNTEAFF.

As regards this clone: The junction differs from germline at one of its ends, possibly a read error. CDR3 region: CVSRYGTSGSEQFF. CDR3 DNA: TGCGTCAGCAGATACGGGACTAGCGGGAGTGAGCAGTTCTTC. The V call is TRBV5-1, the J call TRBJ2-1; 14 positions agree with TRBD2. CDR1 is SGHRS and CDR2 is YFSETQ in the germline V gene. CDR3 length: 14 residues.

This CDR3 is CSAERGSTQYF. In nucleotides, the CDR3 is TGCAGTGCCGAACGGGGATCTACGCAGTATTTT. The J gene is TRBJ2-3, the V gene TRBV20-1; tentatively, D is TRBD2 (5 bases). The germline V gene encodes CDR1 DFQATT and CDR2 SNEGSKA (reference sequence). V lost 6 bases and J lost 8, with 12 bases in between. This CDR3 is 11 amino acids long.

Here the CDR3 reads CASSLLALGAYNEQFF. In nucleotides, the CDR3 is TGTGCCAGCAGTTTATTGGCCTTAGGGGCTTACAATGAGCAGTTCTTC. The gene calls are TRBV27 and TRBJ2-1, with D tentatively TRBD1 (5 bases). Germline CDR1 and CDR2: MNHEY and SMNVEV (reference sequence). Trimming pared 1 base from V and 4 bases from J, leaving 14 bases between. The CDR3 is 16 residues long.

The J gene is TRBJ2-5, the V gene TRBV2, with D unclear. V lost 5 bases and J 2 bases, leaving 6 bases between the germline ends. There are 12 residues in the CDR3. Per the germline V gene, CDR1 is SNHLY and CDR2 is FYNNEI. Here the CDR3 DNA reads TGTGCCAGCAGTTACCGGCAAGAGACCCAGTACTTC. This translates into CASSYRQETQYF. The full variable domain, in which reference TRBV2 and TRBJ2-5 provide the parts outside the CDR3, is EPEVTQTPSHQVTQMGQEVILRCVPISNHLYFYWYRQILGQKVEFLVSFYNNEISEKSEIFDDQFSVERPDGSNFTLKIRSTKLEDSAMYFCASSYRQETQYFGPGTRLLVL.

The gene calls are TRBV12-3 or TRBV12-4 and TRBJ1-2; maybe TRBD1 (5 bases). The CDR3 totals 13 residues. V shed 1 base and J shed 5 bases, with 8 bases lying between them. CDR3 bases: TGTGCCAGCAGTTTAGGCAGGGTGTATGGCTACACCTTC. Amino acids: CASSLGRVYGYTF.

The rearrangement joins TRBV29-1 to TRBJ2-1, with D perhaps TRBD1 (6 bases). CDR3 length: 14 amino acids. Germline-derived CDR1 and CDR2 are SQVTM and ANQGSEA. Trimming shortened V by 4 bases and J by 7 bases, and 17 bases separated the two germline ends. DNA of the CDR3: TGCAGCGTTGGGGGACATGGGGTTTTAAATGAGCAGTTCTTC. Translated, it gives CSVGGHGVLNEQFF.

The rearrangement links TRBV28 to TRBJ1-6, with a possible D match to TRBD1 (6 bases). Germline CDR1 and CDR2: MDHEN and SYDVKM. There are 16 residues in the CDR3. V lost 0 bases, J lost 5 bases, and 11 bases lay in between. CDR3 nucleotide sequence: TGTGCCAGCAGTTTATGGAGGGGGTCGAATAATTCACCCCTCCACTTT. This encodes CASSLWRGSNNSPLHF.

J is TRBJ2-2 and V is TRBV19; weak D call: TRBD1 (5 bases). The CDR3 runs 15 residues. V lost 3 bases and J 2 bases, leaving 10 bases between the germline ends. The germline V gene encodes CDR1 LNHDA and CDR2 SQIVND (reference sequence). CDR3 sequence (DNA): TGTGCCAGTAGTATGTACAGGATTAACACCGGGGAGCTGTTTTTT. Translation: CASSMYRINTGELFF.

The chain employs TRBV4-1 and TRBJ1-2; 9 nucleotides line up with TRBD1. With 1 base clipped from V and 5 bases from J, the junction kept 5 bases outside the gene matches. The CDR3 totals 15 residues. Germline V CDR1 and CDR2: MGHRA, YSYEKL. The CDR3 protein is CASSQVWGQGYGYTF. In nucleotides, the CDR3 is TGCGCCAGCAGCCAAGTTTGGGGACAGGGTTATGGCTACACCTTC.

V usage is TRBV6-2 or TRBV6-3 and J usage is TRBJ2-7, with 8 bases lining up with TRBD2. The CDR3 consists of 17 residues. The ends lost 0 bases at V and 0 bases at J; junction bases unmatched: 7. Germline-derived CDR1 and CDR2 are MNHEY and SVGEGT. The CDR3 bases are TGTGCCAGCAGTTACTCTCTTCCGCGGGGGGTCTCCTACGAGCAGTACTTC. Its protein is CASSYSLPRGVSYEQYF.

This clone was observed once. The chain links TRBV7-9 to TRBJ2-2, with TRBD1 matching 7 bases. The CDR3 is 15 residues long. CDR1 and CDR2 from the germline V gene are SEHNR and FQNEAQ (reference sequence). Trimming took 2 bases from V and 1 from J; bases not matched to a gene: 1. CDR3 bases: TGTGCCAGCAGCTTAAGACAGGGGAACACCGGGGAGCTGTTTTTT. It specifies CASSLRQGNTGELFF.

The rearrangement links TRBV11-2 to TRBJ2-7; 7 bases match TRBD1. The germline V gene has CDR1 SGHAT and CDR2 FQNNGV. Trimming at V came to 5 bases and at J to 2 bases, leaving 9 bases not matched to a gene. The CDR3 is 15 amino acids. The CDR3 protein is CASSPGQESPYEQYF. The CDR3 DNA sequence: TGTGCCAGCAGCCCAGGACAGGAGTCACCCTACGAGCAGTACTTC.

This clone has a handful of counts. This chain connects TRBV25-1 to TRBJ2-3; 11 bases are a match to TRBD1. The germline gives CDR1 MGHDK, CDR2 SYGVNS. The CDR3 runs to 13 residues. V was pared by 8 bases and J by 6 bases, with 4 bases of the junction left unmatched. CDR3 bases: TGTGCCAGCCGGGACAGGGGGATTGATACGCAGTATTTT. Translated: CASRDRGIDTQYF.

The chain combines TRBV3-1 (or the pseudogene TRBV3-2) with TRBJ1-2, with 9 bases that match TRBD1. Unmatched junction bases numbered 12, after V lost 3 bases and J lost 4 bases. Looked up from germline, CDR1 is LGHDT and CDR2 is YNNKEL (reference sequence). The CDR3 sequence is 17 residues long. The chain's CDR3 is CASSHSARTGGVYGYTF. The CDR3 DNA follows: TGTGCCAGCAGCCACTCCGCAAGAACAGGGGGCGTCTATGGCTACACCTTC.

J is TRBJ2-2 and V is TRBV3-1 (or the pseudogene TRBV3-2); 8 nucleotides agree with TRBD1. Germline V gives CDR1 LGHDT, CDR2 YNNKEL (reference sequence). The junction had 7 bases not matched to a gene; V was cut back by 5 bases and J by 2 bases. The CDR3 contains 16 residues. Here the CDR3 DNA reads TGTGCCAGCAGCAAAGGACAGGGCGTTAACACCGGGGAGCTGTTTTTT. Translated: CASSKGQGVNTGELFF.

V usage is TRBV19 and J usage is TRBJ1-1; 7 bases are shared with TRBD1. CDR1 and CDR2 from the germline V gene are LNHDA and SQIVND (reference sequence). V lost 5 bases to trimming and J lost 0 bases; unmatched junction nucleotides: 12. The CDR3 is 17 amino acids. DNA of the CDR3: TGTGCCAGTAGTCCTTATCCTCAGACAGGGATGAACACTGAAGCTTTCTTT. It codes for CASSPYPQTGMNTEAFF.

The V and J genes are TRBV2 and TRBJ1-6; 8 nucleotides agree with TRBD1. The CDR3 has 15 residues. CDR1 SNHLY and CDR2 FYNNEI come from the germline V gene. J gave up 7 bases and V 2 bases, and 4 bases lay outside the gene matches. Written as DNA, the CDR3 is TGTGCCAGCAGTGAAAACGGACAGGGAAATTCACCCCTCCACTTT. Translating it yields CASSENGQGNSPLHF.

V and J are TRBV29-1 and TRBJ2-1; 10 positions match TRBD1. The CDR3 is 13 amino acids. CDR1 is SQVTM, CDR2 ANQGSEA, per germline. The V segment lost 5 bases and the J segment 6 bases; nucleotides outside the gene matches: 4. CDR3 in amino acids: CSVLRTGGNEQFF. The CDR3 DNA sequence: TGCAGCGTTTTGAGGACAGGGGGCAATGAGCAGTTCTTC.

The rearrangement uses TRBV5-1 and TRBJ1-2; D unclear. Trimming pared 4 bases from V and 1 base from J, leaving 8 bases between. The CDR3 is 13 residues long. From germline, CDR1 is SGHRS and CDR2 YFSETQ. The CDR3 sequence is CASSQESNYGYTF. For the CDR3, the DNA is TGCGCCAGCAGCCAGGAAAGTAACTATGGCTACACCTTC.